Each of the 5 T cell receptor beta chains below was sequenced from the same sample in a study of CD8 T cells in Susac syndrome. Reverse transcription of about 0.5 to 1 ug RNA used random hexamers. TCRdb reprocessed the immunoSEQ multiplex PCR reads with MiXCR, giving one entry per CDR3 protein. The sample has over 80,000 distinct CDR3 sequences; just under 95% are singletons. Sequenced: CD8+ T cells from PBMCs. The receptors come from a human donor in good health.

The chain links TRBV4-1 to TRBJ2-7, with no clear D. V was trimmed by 2 bases and J by 2 bases, leaving 7 bases between them. The CDR3 length is 13 residues. Germline V gene data show CDR1 as MGHRA and CDR2 as YSYEKL. The CDR3, as DNA: TGCGCCAGCAGCCAATATTTGGCCTACGAGCAGTACTTC. This codes for CASSQYLAYEQYF.

The gene calls are TRBV20-1 and TRBJ1-1; unclear D gene. Germline-derived CDR1 and CDR2 are DFQATT and SNEGSKA (reference sequence). This CDR3 has 13 residues. Trimming took 2 bases from V and 6 from J, leaving 13 bases between them. The CDR3 sequence: CSARPPWEAEAFF. DNA of the CDR3: TGCAGTGCTAGACCTCCCTGGGAGGCTGAAGCTTTCTTT.

The sample holds a few counts of this clonotype. This chain links TRBV29-1 with TRBJ1-1; the D is unclear. CDR1 SQVTM and CDR2 ANQGSEA come from the germline V gene. Trimming removed 3 bases from V and 0 bases from J, with 8 bases in between. CDR3 length: 13 amino acids. Here the CDR3 DNA reads TGCAGCGTTGATTCCGGTTTGAACACTGAAGCTTTCTTT. Amino acid sequence: CSVDSGLNTEAFF.

This chain uses TRBV7-2 with TRBJ2-5; D unresolved. Germline V gene lookup returns CDR1 SGHTA and CDR2 FQGNSA. CDR3 length: 13 residues. The germline V and J ends were trimmed by 0 bases and 5 bases, with 7 bases remaining between them. The CDR3 nucleotides are TGTGCCAGCAGCTTAGCGCCAGAGGAGACCCAGTACTTC. Translating gives CASSLAPEETQYF. The variable domain in full, completed from reference TRBV7-2 and TRBJ2-5, reads GAGVSQSPSNKVTEKGKDVELRCDPISGHTALYWYRQSLGQGLEFLIYFQGNSAPDKSGLPSDRFSAERTGGSVSTLTIQRTQQEDSAVYLCASSLAPEETQYFGPGTRLLVL.

The chain combines TRBV9 with TRBJ2-1; D gene unclear. This CDR3 region has 11 residues. From germline, CDR1 is SGDLS and CDR2 YYNGEE. V was trimmed by 0 bases and J by 8 bases, leaving 3 bases between them. In DNA form, the CDR3 reads TGTGCCAGCAGCGTAGAGGATGAGCAGTTCTTC. The encoded protein is CASSVEDEQFF.